The 26 T cell receptor beta chains below come from one sample, sequenced in a study of early stage breast cancer tumors. The table came from immunoSEQ multiplex PCR; TCRdb's copy has only in-frame clones and leaves some out. The table has 39,000 or so clones, about 78% seen once; the top ten hold about 6.8%. Material for sequencing was blood. The receptors were sampled from a person between 50 and 60 years old with breast cancer.

This chain connects TRBV7-2 to TRBJ2-2, with TRBD1 matching over 10 bases. Germline loops: CDR1 SGHTA, CDR2 FQGNSA. J lost 4 bases, V lost 10 bases, and 6 bases had no gene match. The CDR3 spans 14 residues. The CDR3 DNA reads as TGTGCCACCCCGGGACAGGGGCGCACCGGGGAGCTGTTTTTT. Its translation: CATPGQGRTGELFF. The full variable domain, rest sourced from reference TRBV7-2 and TRBJ2-2, is GAGVSQSPSNKVTEKGKDVELRCDPISGHTALYWYRQSLGQGLEFLIYFQGNSAPDKSGLPSDRFSAERTGGSVSTLTIQRTQQEDSAVYLCATPGQGRTGELFFGEGSRLTVL.

The table lists this clone with a few counts. The V and J genes are TRBV11-1 and TRBJ1-2, with 8 bases aligning to TRBD1. The CDR3 spans 17 residues. CDR1 and CDR2 (germline): SGHAT, FQDESV (reference sequence). V was clipped by 2 bases and J by 5 bases; unmatched bases: 13. The CDR3 coding sequence is TGTGCCAGCAGCTTACCCGGGGAGACAGGGGATAGGTATGGCTACACCTTC. Its protein product is CASSLPGETGDRYGYTF.

This sequence joins TRBV11-3 and TRBJ2-3; 8 nucleotides agree with TRBD2. J gave up 6 bases and V 5 bases, and 10 bases lay outside the gene matches. Per the germline V gene, CDR1 is SGHNT and CDR2 is YENEEA. The CDR3 is 15 amino acids. DNA of the CDR3: TGTGCCAGCAGCCAGCCGGGCGGGAGGTCGGATACGCAGTATTTT. Its translation is CASSQPGGRSDTQYF. Looking up the rest from reference TRBV11-3 and TRBJ2-3 gives the full variable domain: EAGVVQSPRYKIIEKKQPVAFWCNPISGHNTLYWYLQNLGQGPELLIRYENEEAVDDSQLPKDRFSAERLKGVDSTLKIQPAELGDSAVYLCASSQPGGRSDTQYFGPGTRLTVL.

The chain couples TRBV7-6 to TRBJ2-7, with D possibly being TRBD1 (6 bases). The CDR3 contains 15 residues. V lost 5 bases, J lost 6 bases, and 20 bases lay in between. Germline V gives CDR1 SGHVS, CDR2 FNYEAQ. The CDR3 DNA follows: TGTGCCAGCAGCGTAACAGGGAACCCCTATTTCGAGCAGTACGTC. It specifies CASSVTGNPYFEQYV.

The genes are TRBV25-1 and TRBJ2-3; 8 positions agree with TRBD1. The length of the CDR3 is 16 residues. V lost 6 bases, J lost 4 bases, and 12 bases stayed unmatched. Germline lookup yields CDR1 MGHDK and CDR2 SYGVNS. The CDR3 sequence is CASRRGDRGVADTQYF. CDR3 nucleotide sequence: TGTGCCAGCAGGAGGGGAGACAGGGGAGTCGCAGATACGCAGTATTTT.

The rearrangement joins TRBV27 to TRBJ1-5; 9 bases line up with TRBD1. The length of the CDR3 is 14 residues. After removal of 3 bases from V and 7 bases from J, the junction contained 4 bases not matched to a gene. Germline V lookup: CDR1 MNHEY, CDR2 SMNVEV (reference sequence). The CDR3 loop reads CASSFRTGVQPQHF. CDR3 bases: TGTGCCAGCAGTTTCCGGACAGGGGTCCAGCCCCAGCATTTT.

This chain links TRBV6-5 with TRBJ1-4; tentatively, D is TRBD1 (5 bases). The CDR3 has 13 residues. V shed 9 bases and J shed 6 bases, with 14 bases lying between them. Germline lookup yields CDR1 MNHEY and CDR2 SVGAGI. The CDR3 loop reads CASTGGIHEKLFF. CDR3 DNA: TGTGCCAGTACGGGGGGGATTCATGAAAAACTGTTTTTT.

The chain is built from TRBV18 and TRBJ2-1; 7 positions match TRBD1. This CDR3 comprises 16 residues. Losses at the gene ends were 4 bases for V and 2 bases for J; bases not matched to a gene: 8. Per germline, CDR1 KGHSH and CDR2 LQKENI. CDR3 sequence reads: CASSHTPGQTYNEQFF. CDR3 coding DNA: TGTGCCAGCTCACACACTCCGGGACAGACCTACAATGAGCAGTTCTTC.

The chain recombines TRBV2 with TRBJ2-5; TRBD2 matches 8 bases. Germline V gene sequence: CDR1 SNHLY, CDR2 FYNNEI. The CDR3 is 15 residues long. The ends lost 5 bases at V and 4 bases at J; junction bases unmatched: 9. This chain's CDR3 is CASSRLTRGGETQYF. The DNA of the CDR3 is TGTGCCAGCAGTCGTCTCACCCGGGGGGGAGAGACCCAGTACTTC.

This clone was recorded a few times. This rearrangement joins TRBV5-4 to TRBJ2-2, with 8 nucleotides matching TRBD1. Germline CDR1 and CDR2: SGHNT and YYREEE (reference sequence). This CDR3 has 16 amino acids. Trimming at V came to 2 bases and at J to 3 bases, leaving 6 bases not matched to a gene. The CDR3 coding sequence is TGTGCCAGCAGCTTTTCTGCAGGGGGCTACACCGGGGAGCTGTTTTTT. It is translated as CASSFSAGGYTGELFF.

The chain links TRBV11-3 to TRBJ1-1; 7 bases agree with TRBD1. Germline-derived CDR1 and CDR2 are SGHNT and YENEEA. The CDR3 is 16 residues long. V lost 5 bases to trimming and J lost 0 bases; unmatched junction nucleotides: 9. The CDR3 spells CASSIVPGQLNTEAFF. As DNA, the CDR3 is TGTGCCAGCAGCATCGTCCCGGGACAGCTGAACACTGAAGCTTTCTTT.

This clone has more than one count but fewer than ten. The rearrangement links TRBV6-1 to TRBJ1-2; maybe TRBD1 (6 bases). The germline V and J ends were trimmed by 1 base and 10 bases, with 19 bases remaining between them. The CDR3 contains 15 residues. The germline CDR1 and CDR2 sequences are MNHNS and SASEGT. In DNA form, the CDR3 reads TGTGCCAGCAGTGAAGGCATACAGGGTGTATTAGTCTACACCTTC. Amino acids: CASSEGIQGVLVYTF.

The CDR3, as DNA: TGCGCCAGCAGTGACCCCAGGGGAGAAGAGACCCAGTACTTC. It translates to CASSDPRGEETQYF. This chain links TRBV10-2 with TRBJ2-5; D might be TRBD1 (6 bases). This CDR3 comprises 14 residues. Trimming left V 3 bases short and J 3 bases short, with 11 bases between. From germline, CDR1 is WSHSY and CDR2 SAAADI.

The chain is built from TRBV19 and TRBJ2-7; D perhaps matches TRBD1 (6 bases). Trimming stripped 0 bases from V and 2 bases from J, with 8 bases between. Germline CDR1 is LNHDA and CDR2 is SQIVND (reference sequence). The CDR3 consists of 14 residues. The CDR3 reads CASSIEAGAYEQYF. In DNA form, the CDR3 reads TGTGCCAGTAGTATAGAGGCAGGGGCCTACGAGCAGTACTTC. The variable domain in full, with the rest retrieved from reference TRBV19 and TRBJ2-7, is DGGITQSPKYLFRKEGQNVTLSCEQNLNHDAMYWYRQDPGQGLRLIYYSQIVNDFQKGDIAEGYSVSREKKESFPLTVTSAQKNPTAFYLCASSIEAGAYEQYFGPGTRLTVT.

This clone was observed a handful of times. Here the CDR3 DNA reads TGTGCCAGCAGCTTAATTGCAGGGTTCCCTGAAGCTTTCTTT. Its translation: CASSLIAGFPEAFF. V gene TRBV7-8 combines with J gene TRBJ1-1; possible D gene TRBD1, 5 bases. The length of the CDR3 is 14 residues. V was clipped by 2 bases and J by 6 bases, with 13 bases between them. The germline V gene has CDR1 SGHVS and CDR2 FQNEAQ.

This clone is medium-sized. This chain links TRBV27 with TRBJ1-2; D is unresolved. Germline CDR1 is MNHEY and CDR2 is SMNVEV (reference sequence). The CDR3 length is 15 residues. V shed 1 base and J shed 6 bases, with 15 bases lying between them. The CDR3 bases are TGTGCCAGCAGTTTATTGGGAGCCAGTCGGGATGGCTACACCTTC. It codes for CASSLLGASRDGYTF.

This clone was observed a few times. This chain links TRBV4-3 with TRBJ1-2, with D perhaps TRBD1 (5 bases). Trimming left V 0 bases short and J 3 bases short, with 14 bases between. Germline V gene data show CDR1 as LGHNA and CDR2 as YSLEER. The CDR3 runs 16 residues. CDR3 in DNA: TGCGCCAGCAGCCAAGATTATCCCAGGGAGGACTATGGCTACACCTTC. Its translation: CASSQDYPREDYGYTF.

The rearrangement links TRBV7-2 to TRBJ2-1; tentative D call: TRBD1 (7 bases). Per the germline V gene, CDR1 is SGHTA and CDR2 is FQGNSA. Between the trimmed V and J ends, which lost 4 bases and 6 bases, there was a span of 16 bases. CDR3 length: 15 residues. In DNA form, the CDR3 reads TGTGCCAGCAGCTCCCTTGGGCAGGGGGGCAATGAGCAGTTCTTC. Protein sequence: CASSSLGQGGNEQFF.

The chain has TRBV5-4 and TRBJ2-5, with D possibly being TRBD1 (6 bases). Germline CDR1 and CDR2: SGHNT and YYREEE (reference sequence). The CDR3 runs to 13 residues. Trimming shortened V by 4 bases and J by 7 bases, and 14 bases separated the two germline ends. CDR3 sequence (DNA): TGTGCCAGCAGCGAACGGACAGTAGGGACCCAGTACTTC. Residues: CASSERTVGTQYF.

The rearrangement links TRBV19 to TRBJ2-3, with a tentative D call TRBD2 (6 bases). Germline V gene data show CDR1 as LNHDA and CDR2 as SQIVND (reference sequence). The CDR3 loop spans 13 amino acids. Trimming stripped 9 bases from V and 2 bases from J, with 12 bases between. The CDR3 region is CASKRRDTDTQYF. The CDR3, as DNA: TGTGCCAGCAAGAGGAGGGACACAGATACGCAGTATTTT.

CDR3 DNA sequence: TGTGCCAGCAGTTCCGGGACTAGCAAGGAGACCCAGTACTTC. It specifies CASSSGTSKETQYF. The rearrangement joins TRBV6-6 to TRBJ2-5, with 9 bases fitting TRBD2. Germline V lookup: CDR1 MNHNY, CDR2 SVGAGI (reference sequence). Germline trimming cut 4 bases from V and 5 bases from J; bases unmatched to any gene: 5. The CDR3 length is 14 residues.

About this clone itself: This sample includes further DNA sequences coding for the same CDR3. The V call is TRBV29-1, the J call TRBJ2-3; 10 nucleotides align to TRBD2. After removal of 4 bases from V and 4 bases from J, the junction contained 2 bases not matched to a gene. The CDR3 length is 13 residues. CDR1 is SQVTM, CDR2 ANQGSEA, per germline. The CDR3 loop is CSVGTSGADTQYF. CDR3 bases: TGCAGCGTTGGGACTAGCGGAGCAGATACGCAGTATTTT.

This clone has more than one count but fewer than ten. The V and J genes are TRBV29-1 and TRBJ1-2; D is ambiguous. CDR3 length: 11 amino acids. Per the germline V gene, CDR1 is SQVTM and CDR2 is ANQGSEA. CDR3 sequence (DNA): TGCAAGCGTTGCCTCCGATATGGCTACACCTTC. Protein product: CKRCLRYGYTF.

This clone was observed a single time. This chain connects TRBV7-3 to TRBJ1-1; 7 nucleotides agree with TRBD1. The CDR3 totals 15 residues. CDR1 and CDR2 from the germline V gene are SGHTA and FQGTGA. J gave up 10 bases and V 4 bases, and 15 bases lay outside the gene matches. CDR3 sequence: CASSSNRGQSPRAFF. CDR3 DNA sequence: TGTGCCAGCAGCTCTAATAGGGGACAGTCCCCCAGAGCTTTCTTT.

The chain couples TRBV30 to TRBJ1-1, with 9 bases lining up with TRBD1. Germline V gene lookup returns CDR1 GTSNPN and CDR2 SVGIG (reference sequence). J gave up 5 bases and V 0 bases, and 1 base lay outside the gene matches. CDR3 length equals 13 residues. CDR3 nucleotide sequence: TGTGCCTGGAGTGTAGGACAGGGGACTGAAGCTTTCTTT. Translation: CAWSVGQGTEAFF.

The V call is TRBV11-3, the J call TRBJ1-2, with D maybe TRBD1 (6 bases). The V gene's germline CDR1 is SGHNT and CDR2 YENEEA. This CDR3 contains 14 residues. Trimming shortened V by 5 bases and J by 4 bases, and 14 bases separated the two germline ends. CDR3 in amino acids: CASSGGQPTYGYTF. The CDR3 DNA reads as TGTGCCAGCAGCGGTGGACAGCCCACCTATGGCTACACCTTC.